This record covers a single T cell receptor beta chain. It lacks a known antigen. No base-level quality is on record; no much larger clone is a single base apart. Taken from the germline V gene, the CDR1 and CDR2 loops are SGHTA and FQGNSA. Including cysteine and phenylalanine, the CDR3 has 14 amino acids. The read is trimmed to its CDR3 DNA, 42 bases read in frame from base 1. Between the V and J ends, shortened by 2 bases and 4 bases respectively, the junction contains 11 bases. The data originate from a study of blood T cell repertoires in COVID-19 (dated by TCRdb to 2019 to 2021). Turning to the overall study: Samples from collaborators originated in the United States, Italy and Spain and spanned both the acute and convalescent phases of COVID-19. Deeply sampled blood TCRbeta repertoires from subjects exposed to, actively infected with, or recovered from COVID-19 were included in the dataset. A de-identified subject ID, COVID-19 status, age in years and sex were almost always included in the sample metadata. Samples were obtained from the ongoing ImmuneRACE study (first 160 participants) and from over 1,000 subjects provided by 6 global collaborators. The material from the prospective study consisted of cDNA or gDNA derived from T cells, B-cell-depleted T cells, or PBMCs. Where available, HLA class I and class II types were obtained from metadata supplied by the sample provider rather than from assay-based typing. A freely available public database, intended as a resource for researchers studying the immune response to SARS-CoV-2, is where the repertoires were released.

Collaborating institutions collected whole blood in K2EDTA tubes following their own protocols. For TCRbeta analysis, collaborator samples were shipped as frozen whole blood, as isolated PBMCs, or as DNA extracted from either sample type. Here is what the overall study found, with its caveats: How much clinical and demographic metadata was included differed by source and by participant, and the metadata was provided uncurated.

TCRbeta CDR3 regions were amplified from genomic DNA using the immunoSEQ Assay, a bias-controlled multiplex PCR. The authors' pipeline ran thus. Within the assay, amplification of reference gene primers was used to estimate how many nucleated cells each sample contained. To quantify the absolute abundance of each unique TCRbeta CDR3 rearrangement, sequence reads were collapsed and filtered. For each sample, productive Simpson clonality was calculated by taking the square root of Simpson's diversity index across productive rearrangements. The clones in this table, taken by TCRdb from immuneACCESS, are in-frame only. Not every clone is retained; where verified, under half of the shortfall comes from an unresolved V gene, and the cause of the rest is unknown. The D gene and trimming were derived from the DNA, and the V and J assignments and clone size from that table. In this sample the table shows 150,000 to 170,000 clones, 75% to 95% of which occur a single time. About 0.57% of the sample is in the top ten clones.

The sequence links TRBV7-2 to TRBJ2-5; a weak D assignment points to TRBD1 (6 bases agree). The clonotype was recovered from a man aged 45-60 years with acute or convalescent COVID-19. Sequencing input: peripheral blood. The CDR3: CASSLRVRGETQYF. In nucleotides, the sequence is TGTGCCAGCAGCTTAAGGGTCAGGGGAGAGACCCAGTACTTC. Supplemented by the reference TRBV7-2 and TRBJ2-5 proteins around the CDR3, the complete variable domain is GAGVSQSPSNKVTEKGKDVELRCDPISGHTALYWYRQSLGQGLEFLIYFQGNSAPDKSGLPSDRFSAERTGGSVSTLTIQRTQQEDSAVYLCASSLRVRGETQYFGPGTRLLVL.